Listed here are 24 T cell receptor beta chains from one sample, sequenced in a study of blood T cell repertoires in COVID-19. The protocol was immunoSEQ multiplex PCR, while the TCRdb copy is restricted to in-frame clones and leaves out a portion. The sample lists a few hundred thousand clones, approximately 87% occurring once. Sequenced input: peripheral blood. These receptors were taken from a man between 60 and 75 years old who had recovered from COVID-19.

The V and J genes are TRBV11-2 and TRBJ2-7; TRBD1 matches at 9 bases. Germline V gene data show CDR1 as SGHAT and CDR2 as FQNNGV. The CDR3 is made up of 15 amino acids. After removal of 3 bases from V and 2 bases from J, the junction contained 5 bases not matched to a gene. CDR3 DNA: TGTGCCAGCAGCTTTTCCCGGACAGGGGCCTACGAGCAGTACTTC. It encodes CASSFSRTGAYEQYF.

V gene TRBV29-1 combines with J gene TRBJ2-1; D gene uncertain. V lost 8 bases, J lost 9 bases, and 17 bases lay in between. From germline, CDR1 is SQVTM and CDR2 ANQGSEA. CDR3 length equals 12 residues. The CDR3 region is CSPRSGLGEQFF. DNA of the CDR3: TGCAGCCCGAGAAGTGGGCTGGGTGAGCAGTTCTTC.

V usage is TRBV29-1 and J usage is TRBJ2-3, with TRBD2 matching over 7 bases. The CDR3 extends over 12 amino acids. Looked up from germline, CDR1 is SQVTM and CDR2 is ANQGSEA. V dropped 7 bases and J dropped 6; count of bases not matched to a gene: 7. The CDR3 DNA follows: TGCAGCGCAGGGAATAGCGGGGATACGCAGTATTTT. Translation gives CSAGNSGDTQYF.

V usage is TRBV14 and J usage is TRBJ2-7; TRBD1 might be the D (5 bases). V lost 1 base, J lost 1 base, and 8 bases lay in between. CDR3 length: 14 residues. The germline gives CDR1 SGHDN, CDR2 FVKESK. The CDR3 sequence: CASSQATGSYEQYF. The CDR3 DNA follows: TGTGCCAGCAGCCAAGCAACAGGTTCCTACGAGCAGTACTTC.

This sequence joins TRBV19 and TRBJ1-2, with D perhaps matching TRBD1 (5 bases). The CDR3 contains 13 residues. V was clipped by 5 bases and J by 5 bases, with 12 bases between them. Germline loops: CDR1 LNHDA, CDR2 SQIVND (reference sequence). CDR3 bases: TGTGCCAGTAGTGAGGACATCCGGTATGGCTACACCTTC. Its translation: CASSEDIRYGYTF.

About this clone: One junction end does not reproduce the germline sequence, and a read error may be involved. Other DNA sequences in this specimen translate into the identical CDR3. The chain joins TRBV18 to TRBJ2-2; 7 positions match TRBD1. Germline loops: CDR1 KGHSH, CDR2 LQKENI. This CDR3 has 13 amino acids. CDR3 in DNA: TGTGCCAGCTCCCCACAGGGGACCGGGGAGCTGTTTTTT. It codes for CASSPQGTGELFF.

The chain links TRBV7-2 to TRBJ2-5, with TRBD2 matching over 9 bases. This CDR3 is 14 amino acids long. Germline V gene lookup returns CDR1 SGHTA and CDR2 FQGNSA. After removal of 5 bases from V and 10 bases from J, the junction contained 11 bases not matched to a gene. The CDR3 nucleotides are TGTGCCAGCAGCGGCGGACTAGCGCGGGCGGTCCAGTACTTC. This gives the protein CASSGGLARAVQYF.

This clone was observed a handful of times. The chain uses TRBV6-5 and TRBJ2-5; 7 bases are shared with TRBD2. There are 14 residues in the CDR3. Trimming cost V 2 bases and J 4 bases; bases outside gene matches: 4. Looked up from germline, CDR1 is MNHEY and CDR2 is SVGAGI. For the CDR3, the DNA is TGTGCCAGCAGTTACCCGGGAGGAGGAGAGACCCAGTACTTC. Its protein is CASSYPGGGETQYF.

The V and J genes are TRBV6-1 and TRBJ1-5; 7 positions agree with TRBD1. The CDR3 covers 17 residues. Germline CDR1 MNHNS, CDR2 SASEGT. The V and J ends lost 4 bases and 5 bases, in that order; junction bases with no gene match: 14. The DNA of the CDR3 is TGTGCCAGCAGTGGACACAGACAACAGGGGTGGTATCAGCCCCAGCATTTT. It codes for CASSGHRQQGWYQPQHF.

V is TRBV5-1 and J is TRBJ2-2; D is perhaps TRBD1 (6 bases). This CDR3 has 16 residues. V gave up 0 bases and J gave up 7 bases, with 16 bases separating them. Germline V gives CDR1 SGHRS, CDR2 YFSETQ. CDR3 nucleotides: TGCGCCAGCAGCTTGGTCAGGGGACCCAAAATCGGGGAGCTGTTTTTT. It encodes CASSLVRGPKIGELFF.

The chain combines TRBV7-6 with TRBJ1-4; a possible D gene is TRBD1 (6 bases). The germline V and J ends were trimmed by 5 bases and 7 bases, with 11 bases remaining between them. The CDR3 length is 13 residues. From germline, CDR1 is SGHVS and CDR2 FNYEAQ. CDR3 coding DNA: TGTGCCAGCAGCAAGAGGGGGGGTGAAAAACTGTTTTTT. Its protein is CASSKRGGEKLFF.

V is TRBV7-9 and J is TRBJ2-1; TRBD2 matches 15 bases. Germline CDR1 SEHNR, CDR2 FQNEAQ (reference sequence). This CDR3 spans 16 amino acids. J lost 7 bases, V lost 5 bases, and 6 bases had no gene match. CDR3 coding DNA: TGTGCCAGCAGCGATGGACTAGCGGGGGGGCCGAATGAGCAGTTCTTC. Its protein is CASSDGLAGGPNEQFF.

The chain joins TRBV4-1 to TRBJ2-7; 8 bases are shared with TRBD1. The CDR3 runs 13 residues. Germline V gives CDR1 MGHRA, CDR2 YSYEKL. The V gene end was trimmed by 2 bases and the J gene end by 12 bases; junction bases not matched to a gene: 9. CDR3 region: CASSQYQGAWGYF. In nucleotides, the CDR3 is TGCGCCAGCAGCCAATACCAGGGGGCCTGGGGGTACTTC.

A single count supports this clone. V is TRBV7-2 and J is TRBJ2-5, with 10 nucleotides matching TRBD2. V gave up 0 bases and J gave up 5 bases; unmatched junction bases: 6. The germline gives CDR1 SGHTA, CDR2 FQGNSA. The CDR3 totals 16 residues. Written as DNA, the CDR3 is TGTGCCAGCAGCTTAGCGGTAGCGGGGGGTCGCGAGACCCAGTACTTC. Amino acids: CASSLAVAGGRETQYF.

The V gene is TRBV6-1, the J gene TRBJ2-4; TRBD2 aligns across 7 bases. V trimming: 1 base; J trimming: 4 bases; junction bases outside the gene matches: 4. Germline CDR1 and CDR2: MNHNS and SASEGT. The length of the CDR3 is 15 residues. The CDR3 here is CASSEGWGGKNIQYF. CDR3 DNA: TGTGCCAGCAGTGAAGGATGGGGGGGGAAAAACATTCAGTACTTC.

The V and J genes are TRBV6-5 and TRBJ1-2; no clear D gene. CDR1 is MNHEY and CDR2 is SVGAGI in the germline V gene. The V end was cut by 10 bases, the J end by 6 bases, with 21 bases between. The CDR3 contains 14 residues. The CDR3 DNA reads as TGTGCCACCACCCCACGTGGCATCGGGGATGGCTACACCTTC. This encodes CATTPRGIGDGYTF.

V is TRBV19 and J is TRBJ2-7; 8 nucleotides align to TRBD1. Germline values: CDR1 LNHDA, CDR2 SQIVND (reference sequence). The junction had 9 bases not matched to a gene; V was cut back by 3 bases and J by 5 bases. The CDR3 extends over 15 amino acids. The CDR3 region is CASSMVVGQGHEQYF. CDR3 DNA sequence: TGTGCCAGTAGTATGGTGGTCGGACAGGGCCACGAGCAGTACTTC.

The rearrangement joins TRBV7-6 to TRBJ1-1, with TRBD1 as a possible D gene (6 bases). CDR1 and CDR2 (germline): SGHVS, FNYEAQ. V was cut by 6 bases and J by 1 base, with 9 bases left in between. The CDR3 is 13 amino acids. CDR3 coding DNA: TGTGCCAGCAGTAGGACAGCGAACACTGAAGCTTTCTTT. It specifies CASSRTANTEAFF. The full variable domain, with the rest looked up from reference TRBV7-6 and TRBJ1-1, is GAGVSQSPRYKVTKRGQDVALRCDPISGHVSLYWYRQALGQGPEFLTYFNYEAQQDKSGLPNDRFSAERPEGSISTLTIQRTEQRDSAMYRCASSRTANTEAFFGQGTRLTVV.

CDR3 region: CASSPPILAGSEQFF. In DNA, the CDR3 is TGTGCCAGCTCACCACCGATACTAGCGGGAAGTGAGCAGTTCTTC. The chain joins TRBV18 to TRBJ2-1; 10 bases map to TRBD2. The junction had 5 bases not matched to a gene; V was cut back by 0 bases and J by 9 bases. Germline CDR1 reads KGHSH; CDR2 reads LQKENI. CDR3 length equals 15 residues. The full variable domain, rest sourced from reference TRBV18 and TRBJ2-1, is NAGVMQNPRHLVRRRGQEARLRCSPMKGHSHVYWYRQLPEEGLKFMVYLQKENIIDESGMPKERFSAEFPKEGPSILRIQQVVRGDSAAYFCASSPPILAGSEQFFGPGTRLTVL.

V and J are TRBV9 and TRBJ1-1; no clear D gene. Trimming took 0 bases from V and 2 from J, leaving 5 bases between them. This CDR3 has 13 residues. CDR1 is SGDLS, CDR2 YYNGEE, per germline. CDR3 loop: CASSVGHNTEAFF. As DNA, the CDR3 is TGTGCCAGCAGCGTAGGGCACAACACTGAAGCTTTCTTT.

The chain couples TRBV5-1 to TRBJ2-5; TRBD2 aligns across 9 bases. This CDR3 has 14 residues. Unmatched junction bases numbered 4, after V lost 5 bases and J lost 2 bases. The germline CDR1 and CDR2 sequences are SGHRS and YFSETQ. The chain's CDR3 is CASSRLAVQETQYF. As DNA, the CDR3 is TGCGCCAGCAGTCGACTAGCGGTTCAAGAGACCCAGTACTTC. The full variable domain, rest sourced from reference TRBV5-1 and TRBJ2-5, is KAGVTQTPRYLIKTRGQQVTLSCSPISGHRSVSWYQQTPGQGLQFLFEYFSETQRNKGNFPGRFSGRQFSNSRSEMNVSTLELGDSALYLCASSRLAVQETQYFGPGTRLLVL.

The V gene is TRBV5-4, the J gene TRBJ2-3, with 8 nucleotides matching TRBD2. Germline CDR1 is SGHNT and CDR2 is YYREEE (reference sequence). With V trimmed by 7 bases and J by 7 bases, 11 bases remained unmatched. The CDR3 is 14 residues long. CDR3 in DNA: TGTGCCAGCCACGAGATTGCGGGGGGCAATACGCAGTATTTT. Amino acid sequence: CASHEIAGGNTQYF.

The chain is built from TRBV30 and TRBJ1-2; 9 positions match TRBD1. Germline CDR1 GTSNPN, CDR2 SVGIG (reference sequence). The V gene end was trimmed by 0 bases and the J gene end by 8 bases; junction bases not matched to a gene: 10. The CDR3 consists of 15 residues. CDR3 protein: CAWSVLRTGGLGYTF. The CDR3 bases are TGTGCCTGGAGTGTACTAAGAACAGGGGGCTTGGGCTACACCTTC. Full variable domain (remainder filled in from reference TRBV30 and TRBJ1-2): SQTIHQWPATLVQPVGSPLSLECTVEGTSNPNLYWYRQAAGRGLQLLFYSVGIGQISSEVPQNLSASRPQDRQFILSSKKLLLSDSGFYLCAWSVLRTGGLGYTFGSGTRLTVV.

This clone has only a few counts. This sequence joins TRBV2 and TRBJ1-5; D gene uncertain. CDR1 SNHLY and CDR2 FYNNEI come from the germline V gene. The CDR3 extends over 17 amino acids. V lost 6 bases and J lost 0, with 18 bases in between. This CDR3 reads CASSKQPSVYSNQPQHF. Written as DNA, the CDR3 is TGTGCCAGCAGCAAGCAACCGTCTGTGTATAGCAATCAGCCCCAGCATTTT.